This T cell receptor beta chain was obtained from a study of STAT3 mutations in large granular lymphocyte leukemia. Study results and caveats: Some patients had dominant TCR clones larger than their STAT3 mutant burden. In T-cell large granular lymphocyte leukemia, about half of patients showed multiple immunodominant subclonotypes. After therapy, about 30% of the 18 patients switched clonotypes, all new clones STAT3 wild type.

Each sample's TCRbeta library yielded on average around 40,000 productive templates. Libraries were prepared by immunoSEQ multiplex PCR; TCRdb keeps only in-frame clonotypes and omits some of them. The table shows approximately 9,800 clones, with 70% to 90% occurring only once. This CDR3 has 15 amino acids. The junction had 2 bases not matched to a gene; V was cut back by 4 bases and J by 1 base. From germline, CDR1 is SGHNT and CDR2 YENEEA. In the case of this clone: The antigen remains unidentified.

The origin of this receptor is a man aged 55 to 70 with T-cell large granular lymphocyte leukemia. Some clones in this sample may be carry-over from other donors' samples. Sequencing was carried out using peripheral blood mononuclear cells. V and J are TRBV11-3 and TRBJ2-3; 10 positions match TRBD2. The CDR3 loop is CASSSGTSGTDTQYF. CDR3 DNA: TGTGCCAGCAGCTCCGGGACTAGCGGCACAGATACGCAGTATTTT. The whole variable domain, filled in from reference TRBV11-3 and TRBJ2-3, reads EAGVVQSPRYKIIEKKQPVAFWCNPISGHNTLYWYLQNLGQGPELLIRYENEEAVDDSQLPKDRFSAERLKGVDSTLKIQPAELGDSAVYLCASSSGTSGTDTQYFGPGTRLTVL.